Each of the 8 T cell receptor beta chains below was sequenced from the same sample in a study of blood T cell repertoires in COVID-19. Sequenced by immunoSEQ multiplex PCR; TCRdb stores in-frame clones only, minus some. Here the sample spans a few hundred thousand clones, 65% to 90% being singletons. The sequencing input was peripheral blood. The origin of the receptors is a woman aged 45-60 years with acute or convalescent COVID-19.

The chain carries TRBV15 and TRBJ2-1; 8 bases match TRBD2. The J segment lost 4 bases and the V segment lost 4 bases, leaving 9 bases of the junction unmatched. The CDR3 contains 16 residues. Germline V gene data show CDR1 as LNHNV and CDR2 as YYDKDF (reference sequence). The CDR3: CATSTYSGRGYNEQFF. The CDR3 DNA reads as TGTGCCACCAGCACCTACAGCGGGAGAGGTTACAATGAGCAGTTCTTC.

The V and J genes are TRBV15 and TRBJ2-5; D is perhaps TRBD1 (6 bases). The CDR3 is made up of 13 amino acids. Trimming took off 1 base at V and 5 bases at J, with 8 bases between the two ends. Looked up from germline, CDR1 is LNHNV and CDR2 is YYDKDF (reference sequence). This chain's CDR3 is CATSRGGLETQYF. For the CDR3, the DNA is TGTGCCACCAGCAGAGGGGGGCTGGAGACCCAGTACTTC. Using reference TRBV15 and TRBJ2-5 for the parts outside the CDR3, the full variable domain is DAMVIQNPRYQVTQFGKPVTLSCSQTLNHNVMYWYQQKSSQAPKLLFHYYDKDFNNEADTPDNFQSRRPNTSFCFLDIRSPGLGDTAMYLCATSRGGLETQYFGPGTRLLVL.

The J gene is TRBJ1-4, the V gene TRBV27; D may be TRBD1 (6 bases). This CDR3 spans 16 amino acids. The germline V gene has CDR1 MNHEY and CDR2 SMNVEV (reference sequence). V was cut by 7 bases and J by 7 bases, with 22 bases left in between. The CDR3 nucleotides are TGTGCCAGCAAACCACAACCTCAGGGGAGGGTTGAAAAACTGTTTTTT. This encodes CASKPQPQGRVEKLFF.

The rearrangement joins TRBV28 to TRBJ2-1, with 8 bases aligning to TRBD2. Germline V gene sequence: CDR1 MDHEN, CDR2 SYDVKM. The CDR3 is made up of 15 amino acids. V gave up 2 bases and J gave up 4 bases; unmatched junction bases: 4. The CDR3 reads CASSLRGGPYNEQFF. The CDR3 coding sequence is TGTGCCAGCAGTTTACGCGGGGGGCCTTACAATGAGCAGTTCTTC.

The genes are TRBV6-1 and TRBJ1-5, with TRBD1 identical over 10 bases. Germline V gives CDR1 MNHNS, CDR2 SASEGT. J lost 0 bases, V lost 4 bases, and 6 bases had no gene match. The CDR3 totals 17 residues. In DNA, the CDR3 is TGTGCCAGCAGTGCCGGGACAGGGGAGGTTAGCAATCAGCCCCAGCATTTT. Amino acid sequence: CASSAGTGEVSNQPQHF.

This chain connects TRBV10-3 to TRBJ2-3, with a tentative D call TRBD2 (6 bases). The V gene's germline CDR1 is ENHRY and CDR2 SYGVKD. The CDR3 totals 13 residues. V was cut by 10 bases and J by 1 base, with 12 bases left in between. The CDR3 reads CARGEAGTDTQYF. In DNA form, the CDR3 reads TGTGCCAGAGGGGAGGCGGGCACAGATACGCAGTATTTT.

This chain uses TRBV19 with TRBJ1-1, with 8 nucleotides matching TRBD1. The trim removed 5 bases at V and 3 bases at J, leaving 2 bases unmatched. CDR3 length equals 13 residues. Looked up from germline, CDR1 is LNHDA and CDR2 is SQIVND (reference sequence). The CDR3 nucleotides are TGTGCCAGTAGTTCGGACAGGGACACTGAAGCTTTCTTT. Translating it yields CASSSDRDTEAFF. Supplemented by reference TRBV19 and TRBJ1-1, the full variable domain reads DGGITQSPKYLFRKEGQNVTLSCEQNLNHDAMYWYRQDPGQGLRLIYYSQIVNDFQKGDIAEGYSVSREKKESFPLTVTSAQKNPTAFYLCASSSDRDTEAFFGQGTRLTVV.

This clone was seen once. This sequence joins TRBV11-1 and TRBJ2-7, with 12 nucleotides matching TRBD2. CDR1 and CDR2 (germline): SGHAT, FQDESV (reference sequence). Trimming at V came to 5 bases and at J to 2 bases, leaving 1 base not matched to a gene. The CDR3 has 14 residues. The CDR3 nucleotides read TGTGCCAGCAGCCGACTAGCGGGGGCCTACGAGCAGTACTTC. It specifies CASSRLAGAYEQYF.